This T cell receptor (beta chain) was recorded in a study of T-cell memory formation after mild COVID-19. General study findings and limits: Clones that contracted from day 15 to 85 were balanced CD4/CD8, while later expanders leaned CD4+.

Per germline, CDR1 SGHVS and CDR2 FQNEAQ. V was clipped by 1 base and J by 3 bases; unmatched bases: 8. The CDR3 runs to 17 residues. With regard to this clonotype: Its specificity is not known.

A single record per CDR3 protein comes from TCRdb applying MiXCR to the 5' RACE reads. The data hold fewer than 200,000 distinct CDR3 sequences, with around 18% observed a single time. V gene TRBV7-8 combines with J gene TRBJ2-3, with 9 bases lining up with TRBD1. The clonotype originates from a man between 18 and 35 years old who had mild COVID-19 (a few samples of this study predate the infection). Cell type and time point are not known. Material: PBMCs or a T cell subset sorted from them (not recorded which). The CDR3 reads CASSLVGTGRRTDTQYF. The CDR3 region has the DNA TGTGCCAGCAGCTTAGTCGGGACAGGGAGGAGAACAGATACGCAGTATTTT.